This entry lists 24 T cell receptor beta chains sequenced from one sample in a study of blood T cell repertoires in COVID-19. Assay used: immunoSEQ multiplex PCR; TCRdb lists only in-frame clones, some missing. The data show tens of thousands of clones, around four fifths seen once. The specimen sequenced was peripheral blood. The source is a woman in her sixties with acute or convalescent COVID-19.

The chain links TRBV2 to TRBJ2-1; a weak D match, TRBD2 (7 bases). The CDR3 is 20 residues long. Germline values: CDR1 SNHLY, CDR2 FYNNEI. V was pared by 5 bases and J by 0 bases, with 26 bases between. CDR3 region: CASSYASGGYEKNSYNEQFF. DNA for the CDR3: TGTGCCAGCAGTTACGCCTCGGGGGGCTACGAAAAAAACTCCTACAATGAGCAGTTCTTC.

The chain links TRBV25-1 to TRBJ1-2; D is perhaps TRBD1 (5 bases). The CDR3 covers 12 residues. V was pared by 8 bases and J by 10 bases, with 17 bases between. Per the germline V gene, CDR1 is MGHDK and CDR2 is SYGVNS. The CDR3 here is CASRRASGPYTF. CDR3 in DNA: TGTGCCAGCCGCAGGGCGTCCGGACCCTACACCTTC.

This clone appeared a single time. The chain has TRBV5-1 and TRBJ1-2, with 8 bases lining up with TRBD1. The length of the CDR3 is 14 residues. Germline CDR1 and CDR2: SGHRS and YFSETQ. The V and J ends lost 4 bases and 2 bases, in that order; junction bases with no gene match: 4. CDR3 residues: CASSPRQGNYGYTF. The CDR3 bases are TGCGCCAGCAGCCCCAGACAGGGGAACTATGGCTACACCTTC.

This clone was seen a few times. The CDR3 is CASSEGLAAYTDTQYF. The CDR3 DNA reads as TGTGCCAGCAGCGAGGGACTAGCGGCCTACACAGATACGCAGTATTTT. The chain links TRBV9 to TRBJ2-3; 11 nucleotides align to TRBD2. The germline CDR1 and CDR2 sequences are SGDLS and YYNGEE. With 3 bases clipped from V and 2 bases from J, the junction kept 5 bases outside the gene matches. CDR3 size: 16 residues.

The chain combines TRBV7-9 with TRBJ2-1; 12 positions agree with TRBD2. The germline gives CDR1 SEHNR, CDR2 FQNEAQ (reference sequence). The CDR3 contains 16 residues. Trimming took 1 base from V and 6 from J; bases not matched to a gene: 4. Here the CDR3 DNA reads TGTGCCAGCAGCTTAGGGACTAGCGGGGTGCGCAATGAGCAGTTCTTC. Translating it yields CASSLGTSGVRNEQFF.

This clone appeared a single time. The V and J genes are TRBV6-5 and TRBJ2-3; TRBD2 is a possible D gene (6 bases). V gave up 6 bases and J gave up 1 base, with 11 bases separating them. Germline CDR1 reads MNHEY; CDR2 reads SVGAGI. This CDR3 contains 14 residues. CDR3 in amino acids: CASRPSGRTDTQYF. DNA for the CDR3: TGTGCCAGCAGACCAAGCGGGCGCACAGATACGCAGTATTTT.

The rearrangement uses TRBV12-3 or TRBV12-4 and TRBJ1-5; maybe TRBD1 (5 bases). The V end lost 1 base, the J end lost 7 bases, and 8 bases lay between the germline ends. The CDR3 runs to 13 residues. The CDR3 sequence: CASSLGTYQPQHF. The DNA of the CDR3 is TGTGCCAGCAGTTTAGGGACATACCAGCCCCAGCATTTT.

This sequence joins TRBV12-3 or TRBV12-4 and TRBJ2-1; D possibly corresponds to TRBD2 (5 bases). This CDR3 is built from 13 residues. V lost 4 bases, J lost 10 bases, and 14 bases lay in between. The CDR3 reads CASSSRPSTEQFF. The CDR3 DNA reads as TGTGCCAGCAGTTCTCGACCTAGCACAGAGCAGTTCTTC.

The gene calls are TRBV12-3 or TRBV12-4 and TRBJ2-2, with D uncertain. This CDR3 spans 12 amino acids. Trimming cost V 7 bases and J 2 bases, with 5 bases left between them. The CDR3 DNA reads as TGTGCCAGCAAATATAACACCGGGGAGCTGTTTTTT. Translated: CASKYNTGELFF.

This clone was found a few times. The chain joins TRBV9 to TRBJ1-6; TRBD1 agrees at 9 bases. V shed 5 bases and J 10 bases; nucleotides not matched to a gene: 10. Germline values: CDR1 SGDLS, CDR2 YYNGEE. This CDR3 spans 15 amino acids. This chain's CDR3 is CASRAGTGRRSPLHF. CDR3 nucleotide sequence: TGTGCCAGCAGAGCCGGGACAGGGCGAAGATCACCCCTCCACTTT.

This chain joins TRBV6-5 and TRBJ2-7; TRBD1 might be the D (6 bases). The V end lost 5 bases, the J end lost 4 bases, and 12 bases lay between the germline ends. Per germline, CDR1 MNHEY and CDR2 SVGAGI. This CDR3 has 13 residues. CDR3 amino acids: CASSQGTYYEQYF. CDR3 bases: TGTGCCAGCAGTCAGGGGACATATTACGAGCAGTACTTC.

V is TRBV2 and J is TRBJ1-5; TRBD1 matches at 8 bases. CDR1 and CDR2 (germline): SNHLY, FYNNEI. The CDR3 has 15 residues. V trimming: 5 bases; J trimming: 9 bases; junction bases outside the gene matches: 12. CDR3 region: CASSKYLQGARPQHF. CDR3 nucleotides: TGTGCCAGCAGTAAGTATCTCCAGGGGGCTAGGCCCCAGCATTTT. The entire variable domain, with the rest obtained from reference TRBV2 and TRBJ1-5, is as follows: EPEVTQTPSHQVTQMGQEVILRCVPISNHLYFYWYRQILGQKVEFLVSFYNNEISEKSEIFDDQFSVERPDGSNFTLKIRSTKLEDSAMYFCASSKYLQGARPQHFGDGTRLSIL.

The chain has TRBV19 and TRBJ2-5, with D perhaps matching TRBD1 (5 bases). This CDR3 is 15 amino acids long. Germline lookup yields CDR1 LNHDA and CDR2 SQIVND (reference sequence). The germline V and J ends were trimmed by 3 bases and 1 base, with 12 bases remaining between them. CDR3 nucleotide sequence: TGTGCCAGTAGTATTAGGGGTCCACCCCAAGAGACCCAGTACTTC. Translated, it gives CASSIRGPPQETQYF.

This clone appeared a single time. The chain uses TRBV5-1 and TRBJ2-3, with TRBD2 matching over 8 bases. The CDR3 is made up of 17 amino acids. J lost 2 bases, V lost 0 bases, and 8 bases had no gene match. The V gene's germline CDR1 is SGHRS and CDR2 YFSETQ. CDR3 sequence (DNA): TGCGCCAGCAGCTTGGCCTGGGTAGCGGGGTTCACAGATACGCAGTATTTT. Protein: CASSLAWVAGFTDTQYF. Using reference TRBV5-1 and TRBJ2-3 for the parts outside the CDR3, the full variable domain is KAGVTQTPRYLIKTRGQQVTLSCSPISGHRSVSWYQQTPGQGLQFLFEYFSETQRNKGNFPGRFSGRQFSNSRSEMNVSTLELGDSALYLCASSLAWVAGFTDTQYFGPGTRLTVL.

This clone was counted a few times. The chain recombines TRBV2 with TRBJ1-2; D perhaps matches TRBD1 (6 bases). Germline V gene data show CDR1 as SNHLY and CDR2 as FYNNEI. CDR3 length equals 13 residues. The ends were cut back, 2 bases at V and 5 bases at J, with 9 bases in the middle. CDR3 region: CASSEQGTYGYTF. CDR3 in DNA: TGTGCCAGCAGTGAACAGGGGACGTATGGCTACACCTTC.

CDR3 region: CASSPRPGLSEAFF. The CDR3 nucleotides are TGTGCCAGCAGCCCACGACCGGGATTGTCTGAAGCTTTCTTT. The chain combines TRBV9 with TRBJ1-1, with D unclear. The CDR3 extends over 14 amino acids. Trimming took off 4 bases at V and 6 bases at J, with 16 bases between the two ends. Germline V gene data show CDR1 as SGDLS and CDR2 as YYNGEE. Looking up the rest from reference TRBV9 and TRBJ1-1 gives the full variable domain: DSGVTQTPKHLITATGQRVTLRCSPRSGDLSVYWYQQSLDQGLQFLIQYYNGEERAKGNILERFSAQQFPDLHSELNLSSLELGDSALYFCASSPRPGLSEAFFGQGTRLTVV.

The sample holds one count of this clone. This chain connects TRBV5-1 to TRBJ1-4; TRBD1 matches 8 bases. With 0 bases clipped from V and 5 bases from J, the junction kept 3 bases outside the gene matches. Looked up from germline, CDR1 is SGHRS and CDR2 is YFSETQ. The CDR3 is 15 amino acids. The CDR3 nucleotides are TGCGCCAGCAGCTTGGTAACAGGGGGAAATGAAAAACTGTTTTTT. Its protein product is CASSLVTGGNEKLFF.

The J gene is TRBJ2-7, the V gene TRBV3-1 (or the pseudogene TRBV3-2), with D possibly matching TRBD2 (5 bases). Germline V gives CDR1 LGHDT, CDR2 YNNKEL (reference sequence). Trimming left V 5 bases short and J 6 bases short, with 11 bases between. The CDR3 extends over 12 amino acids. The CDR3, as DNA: TGTGCCAGCAGCGAGAGGGCGGGCGAGCAGTACTTC. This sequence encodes CASSERAGEQYF.

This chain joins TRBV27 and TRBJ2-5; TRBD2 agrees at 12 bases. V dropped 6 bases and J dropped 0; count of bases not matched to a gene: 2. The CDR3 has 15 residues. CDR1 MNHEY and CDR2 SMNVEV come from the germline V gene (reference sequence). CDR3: CASRGLAGNQETQYF. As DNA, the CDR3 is TGTGCCAGCAGGGGACTAGCGGGCAACCAAGAGACCCAGTACTTC.

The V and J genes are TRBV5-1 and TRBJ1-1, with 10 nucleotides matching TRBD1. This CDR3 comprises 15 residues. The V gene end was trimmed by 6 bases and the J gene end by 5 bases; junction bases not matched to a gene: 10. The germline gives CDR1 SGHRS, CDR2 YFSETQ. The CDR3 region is CASNRQGASKTEAFF. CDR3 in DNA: TGCGCCAGCAACCGACAGGGGGCCTCGAAGACTGAAGCTTTCTTT.

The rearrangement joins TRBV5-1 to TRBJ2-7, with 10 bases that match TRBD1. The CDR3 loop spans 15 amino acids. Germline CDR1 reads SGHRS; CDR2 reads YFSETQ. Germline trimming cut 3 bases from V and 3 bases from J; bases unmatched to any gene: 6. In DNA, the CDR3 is TGCGCCAGCAGCTGGACAGGGGGACCGAACTACGAGCAGTACTTC. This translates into CASSWTGGPNYEQYF.

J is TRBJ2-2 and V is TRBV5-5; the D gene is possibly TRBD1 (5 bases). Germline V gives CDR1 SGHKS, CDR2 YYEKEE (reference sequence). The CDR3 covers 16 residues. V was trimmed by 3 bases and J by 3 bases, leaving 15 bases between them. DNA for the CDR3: TGTGCCAGCAGCTCCCTCGAGCAGGGCTACACCGGGGAGCTGTTTTTT. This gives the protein CASSSLEQGYTGELFF.

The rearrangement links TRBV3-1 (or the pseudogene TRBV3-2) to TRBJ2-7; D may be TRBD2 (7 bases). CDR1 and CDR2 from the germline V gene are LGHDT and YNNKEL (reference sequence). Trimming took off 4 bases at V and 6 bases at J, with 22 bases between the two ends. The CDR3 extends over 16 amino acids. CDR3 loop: CASSPRTRGIVVEQYF. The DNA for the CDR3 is TGTGCCAGCAGCCCTCGGACTAGGGGGATCGTCGTCGAGCAGTACTTC.

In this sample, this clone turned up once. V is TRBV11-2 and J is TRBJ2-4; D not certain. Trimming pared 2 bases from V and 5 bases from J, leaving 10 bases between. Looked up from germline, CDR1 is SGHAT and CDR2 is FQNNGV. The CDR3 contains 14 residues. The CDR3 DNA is TGTGCCAGCAGCTTATACAATTCCCAAAACATTCAGTACTTC. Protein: CASSLYNSQNIQYF.